This is a list of T cell receptor beta chains from one sample in a study of T cell responses to AZD1222 COVID-19 vaccine. TCRdb's table, derived via immunoSEQ multiplex PCR, lists solely in-frame clones and lacks some. The profile shows tens of thousands of clones, 81% of them singletons. Sequenced here: peripheral blood, sampled 28 days after the second AZD1222 dose. The receptors originated from an adult who received the AZD1222 COVID-19 vaccine. The CDR3 runs from the conserved cysteine through the conserved F or W. Fields, in order: D gene, clone size, V gene, J gene, CDR3 protein, CDR3 DNA. A D gene is named only where the DNA matches it firmly. Size is omitted from some rows. Given values are once, few, many or a class for expanded clones.

d_call: .; clone_size: .; v_call: TRBV30; j_call: TRBJ1-1; cdr3_aa: CAWETGMNTEAFF; cdr3_nt: TGTGCCTGGGAGACAGGCATGAACACTGAAGCTTTCTTT
d_call: TRBD1; clone_size: .; v_call: TRBV19; j_call: TRBJ1-2; cdr3_aa: CASSGQGADYGYTF; cdr3_nt: TGTGCCAGTAGCGGACAGGGGGCCGACTATGGCTACACCTTC
d_call: .; clone_size: .; v_call: TRBV7-6; j_call: TRBJ1-1; cdr3_aa: CASSLGGTTLRMNTEAFF; cdr3_nt: TGTGCCAGCAGCTTAGGCGGTACTACCCTCCGAATGAACACTGAAGCTTTCTTT
d_call: TRBD1; clone_size: .; v_call: TRBV20-1; j_call: TRBJ2-7; cdr3_aa: CSAIDRVGQYF; cdr3_nt: TGCAGTGCTATCGACAGGGTAGGACAGTACTTC
d_call: .; clone_size: .; v_call: TRBV19; j_call: TRBJ2-5; cdr3_aa: CASSKKTEYQETQYF; cdr3_nt: TGTGCCAGTAGTAAAAAGACAGAGTACCAAGAGACCCAGTACTTC
d_call: .; clone_size: once; v_call: TRBV5-4; j_call: TRBJ1-3; cdr3_aa: CASRPQLTGNTIYF; cdr3_nt: TGTGCCAGCAGACCTCAGTTAACTGGAAACACCATATATTTT
d_call: TRBD2; clone_size: .; v_call: TRBV9; j_call: TRBJ2-3; cdr3_aa: CASSVAGLAGGPPDTQYF; cdr3_nt: TGTGCCAGCAGCGTAGCGGGACTAGCGGGAGGGCCCCCAGATACGCAGTATTTT
d_call: .; clone_size: .; v_call: TRBV6-5; j_call: TRBJ1-2; cdr3_aa: CASSYSVQNYGYTF; cdr3_nt: TGTGCCAGCAGTTATTCGGTTCAGAACTATGGCTACACCTTC
d_call: TRBD1; clone_size: .; v_call: TRBV18; j_call: TRBJ2-7; cdr3_aa: CASSPRQGVSYEQYF; cdr3_nt: TGTGCCAGCTCACCAAGACAGGGGGTCTCCTACGAGCAGTACTTC
d_call: .; clone_size: once; v_call: TRBV6-2/TRBV6-3; j_call: TRBJ1-6; cdr3_aa: CASSYGQLNSPLHF; cdr3_nt: TGTGCCAGCAGTTACGGACAGCTGAATTCACCCCTCCACTTT
d_call: .; clone_size: .; v_call: TRBV3-1/TRBV3-2; j_call: TRBJ1-1; cdr3_aa: CASSQVGTMNTEAFF; cdr3_nt: TGTGCCAGCAGCCAAGTCGGCACCATGAACACTGAAGCTTTCTTT
d_call: TRBD2; clone_size: .; v_call: TRBV5-1; j_call: TRBJ2-1; cdr3_aa: CASSPGLAGANEQFF; cdr3_nt: TGCGCCAGCAGCCCGGGACTAGCGGGAGCCAATGAGCAGTTCTTC
d_call: .; clone_size: .; v_call: TRBV6-5; j_call: TRBJ2-7; cdr3_aa: CASRMGVGNEQYF; cdr3_nt: TGTGCCAGCAGGATGGGGGTAGGGAACGAGCAGTACTTC
d_call: TRBD2; clone_size: .; v_call: TRBV6-1; j_call: TRBJ2-3; cdr3_aa: CASSEAGAGVGTDTQYF; cdr3_nt: TGTGCCAGCAGTGAAGCCGGCGCGGGAGTGGGCACAGATACGCAGTATTTT
d_call: TRBD2; clone_size: few; v_call: TRBV10-3; j_call: TRBJ2-5; cdr3_aa: CAISESPEVSGRAQETQYF; cdr3_nt: TGTGCCATCAGTGAGTCCCCTGAGGTCAGCGGGAGGGCCCAAGAGACCCAGTACTTC
d_call: TRBD2; clone_size: .; v_call: TRBV5-4; j_call: TRBJ2-3; cdr3_aa: CASSAARRLAGQDTQYF; cdr3_nt: TGTGCCAGCAGCGCGGCACGAAGACTAGCGGGACAAGATACGCAGTATTTT
d_call: TRBD2; clone_size: .; v_call: TRBV9; j_call: TRBJ2-1; cdr3_aa: CASSVARTSGNEQFF; cdr3_nt: TGTGCCAGCAGCGTAGCCCGGACTAGCGGAAATGAGCAGTTCTTC
d_call: .; clone_size: .; v_call: TRBV6-5; j_call: TRBJ2-3; cdr3_aa: CASESSQITDTQYF; cdr3_nt: TGTGCCAGCGAGAGTTCGCAGATCACAGATACGCAGTATTTT
d_call: .; clone_size: .; v_call: TRBV20-1; j_call: TRBJ1-5; cdr3_aa: CSASYDLNQPQHF; cdr3_nt: TGCAGTGCTAGTTACGACCTCAATCAGCCCCAGCATTTT
d_call: .; clone_size: .; v_call: TRBV30; j_call: TRBJ2-2; cdr3_aa: CAWSRAAITGELFF; cdr3_nt: TGTGCCTGGAGTAGGGCGGCTATAACCGGGGAGCTGTTTTTT
d_call: .; clone_size: .; v_call: TRBV10-3; j_call: TRBJ1-1; cdr3_aa: CAISEVTEAFF; cdr3_nt: TGTGCCATCAGTGAAGTTACTGAAGCTTTCTTT
d_call: TRBD2; clone_size: once; v_call: TRBV7-2; j_call: TRBJ2-1; cdr3_aa: CASGESGGSYNEQFF; cdr3_nt: TGTGCCAGCGGCGAATCCGGGGGGTCCTACAATGAGCAGTTCTTC
d_call: .; clone_size: .; v_call: TRBV30; j_call: TRBJ1-6; cdr3_aa: CAWTEGIGSPLHF; cdr3_nt: TGTGCCTGGACGGAGGGGATCGGTTCACCCCTCCACTTT
d_call: .; clone_size: .; v_call: TRBV20-1; j_call: TRBJ2-7; cdr3_aa: CSASPGPREQYF; cdr3_nt: TGCAGTGCTAGTCCAGGGCCGCGGGAGCAGTACTTC
d_call: .; clone_size: .; v_call: TRBV27; j_call: TRBJ2-7; cdr3_aa: CASSTGRRAYEQYF; cdr3_nt: TGTGCCAGCTCAACAGGCCGCAGGGCCTACGAGCAGTACTTC
d_call: .; clone_size: .; v_call: TRBV7-2; j_call: TRBJ2-7; cdr3_aa: CASSLGASYEQYF; cdr3_nt: TGTGCCAGCAGCTTGGGTGCCTCGTACGAGCAGTACTTC
d_call: .; clone_size: .; v_call: TRBV7-3; j_call: TRBJ1-1; cdr3_aa: CASSSGQNTEAFF; cdr3_nt: TGTGCCAGCAGCTCCGGACAGAACACTGAAGCTTTCTTT
d_call: .; clone_size: .; v_call: TRBV6-5; j_call: TRBJ2-1; cdr3_aa: CASSYRLADLDEQFF; cdr3_nt: TGTGCCAGCAGTTACCGGCTAGCAGACCTTGATGAGCAGTTCTTC
d_call: .; clone_size: .; v_call: TRBV3-1/TRBV3-2; j_call: TRBJ2-7; cdr3_aa: CASSQGTGFHEQYF; cdr3_nt: TGTGCCAGCAGCCAAGGAACAGGGTTCCACGAGCAGTACTTC
d_call: TRBD1; clone_size: .; v_call: TRBV30; j_call: TRBJ1-5; cdr3_aa: CAWSRPGTGGNQPQHF; cdr3_nt: TGTGCCTGGAGTCGCCCCGGGACAGGGGGCAATCAGCCCCAGCATTTT
d_call: .; clone_size: .; v_call: TRBV10-3; j_call: TRBJ2-7; cdr3_aa: CAISDSSYEQYF; cdr3_nt: TGTGCCATTTCGGACAGCTCCTACGAGCAGTACTTC
d_call: .; clone_size: few; v_call: TRBV30; j_call: TRBJ2-6; cdr3_aa: CAWGYAGRGFAGANVLTF; cdr3_nt: TGTGCCTGGGGGTACGCGGGTAGGGGGTTTGCTGGGGCCAACGTCCTGACTTTC
d_call: TRBD1; clone_size: .; v_call: TRBV18; j_call: TRBJ1-3; cdr3_aa: CASSPQESGGGNTIYF; cdr3_nt: TGTGCCAGCTCACCCCAAGAGTCAGGGGGTGGAAACACCATATATTTT
d_call: .; clone_size: .; v_call: TRBV5-1; j_call: TRBJ1-1; cdr3_aa: CASSPGQTGMNTEAFF; cdr3_nt: TGCGCCAGCAGCCCCGGACAGACGGGGATGAACACTGAAGCTTTCTTT
d_call: TRBD2; clone_size: .; v_call: TRBV4-3; j_call: TRBJ2-2; cdr3_aa: CASSQLAGGYTGELFF; cdr3_nt: TGCGCCAGCAGCCAATTAGCGGGAGGGTACACCGGGGAGCTGTTTTTT
d_call: .; clone_size: .; v_call: TRBV3-1/TRBV3-2; j_call: TRBJ2-5; cdr3_aa: CASSQGSREETQYF; cdr3_nt: TGTGCCAGCAGCCAAGGATCCAGGGAAGAGACCCAGTACTTC
d_call: .; clone_size: .; v_call: TRBV5-4; j_call: TRBJ1-1; cdr3_aa: CASSPWMGQASEAFF; cdr3_nt: TGTGCCAGCAGCCCATGGATGGGCCAGGCCAGTGAAGCTTTCTTT
d_call: .; clone_size: .; v_call: TRBV7-2; j_call: TRBJ1-2; cdr3_aa: CASSLVGQMNYGYTF; cdr3_nt: TGTGCCAGCAGCTTAGTGGGGCAGATGAACTATGGCTACACCTTC
d_call: TRBD1; clone_size: .; v_call: TRBV5-6; j_call: TRBJ1-2; cdr3_aa: CASSLPDRGAGYTF; cdr3_nt: TGTGCCAGCAGCTTACCCGACAGGGGGGCTGGCTACACCTTC
d_call: TRBD1; clone_size: .; v_call: TRBV7-2; j_call: TRBJ1-2; cdr3_aa: CASSLEGGANYGYTF; cdr3_nt: TGTGCCAGCAGCTTAGAAGGGGGCGCCAACTATGGCTACACCTTC
d_call: .; clone_size: .; v_call: TRBV2; j_call: TRBJ2-7; cdr3_aa: CASREGSLSSYEQYF; cdr3_nt: TGTGCCAGCAGAGAAGGCAGTTTAAGCTCCTACGAGCAGTACTTC
d_call: .; clone_size: .; v_call: TRBV7-9; j_call: TRBJ2-7; cdr3_aa: CASSFVTYEQYF; cdr3_nt: TGTGCCAGCAGCTTTGTGACCTACGAGCAGTACTTC